This TCR beta chain was sequenced for a study of OX40 agonist ivuxolimab in advanced cancers. Study summary: Dosing consisted of intravenous ivuxolimab at 0.01 to 10 mg/kg every 2 weeks. Enrollees could have had prior anti-PD-1, anti-PD-L1 or anti-CTLA-4 therapy, which about 40% had received. Dose-escalation patients suffered from hepatocellular carcinoma, melanoma, renal cell or head and neck cancer.

Germline-derived CDR1 and CDR2 are WNHNN and SYGVQD (reference sequence). The V end lost 0 bases, the J end lost 3 bases, and 12 bases lay between the germline ends. This CDR3 spans 16 amino acids. Produced via immunoSEQ multiplex PCR; TCRdb's table is partial and in-frame only. The table includes approximately 68,000 clones, 85% to 95% detected once. The study, taken as a whole, reports: By week 6 at 0.1 to 3.0 mg/kg, blood CD4+ and CD8+ T cells had expanded clonally.

Comment on this clone: The antigen remains unidentified.

The chain carries TRBV10-1 and TRBJ2-1, with a possible D match to TRBD1 (5 bases). Sample: CD4+ or CD8+ T cells sorted from blood, taken in a trial of the OX40 agonist ivuxolimab. The sequence was collected from an adult with an advanced solid tumor such as melanoma, head and neck, liver or kidney cancer. CDR3 region: CASSESGQGSYNEQFF. CDR3 sequence (DNA): TGCGCCAGCAGTGAGTCGGGCCAGGGCAGCTACAATGAGCAGTTCTTC.